These 13 T cell receptor beta chains were all obtained from the same sample, sequenced in a study of human T cells and chemical hapten exposure listed by TCRdb under 2021. The time point label here, explained by the study, means: patch test 1, 2 weeks after DPC sensitization. The treatment or condition label, as the study defines it: therapeutic diphenylcyclopropenone sensitization with weekly scalp DPC. Total RNA was isolated from unfractionated whole blood collected in Tempus Blood RNA tubes. To prepare the library, RACE was applied. These reads were obtained on a NextSeq 500. TCRdb reprocessing: public reads trimmed at Q25 with fastp, clones called with MiXCR, in-frame beta chains kept. Every distinct CDR3 protein forms one entry, paired with its most common genes and DNA. The sample table lists over 50,000 distinct CDR3 sequences, 9.5% to 12% of them with a count of one. The top ten clones comprise 1.8% of the sample.

The input for sequencing was whole blood, taken in connection with sensitization to the hapten diphenylcyclopropenone (DPC). All receptors come from a woman aged 40 to 50 with alopecia areata. Some clones in this sample may be carry-over from other donors' samples.

This clonotype was seen repeatedly, ten times or more. The rearrangement uses TRBV28 and TRBJ1-5; maybe TRBD1 (5 bases). V was shortened by 6 bases and J by 3 bases, with 18 bases between the two germline ends. Germline-derived CDR1 and CDR2 are MDHEN and SYDVKM. There are 16 residues in the CDR3. The CDR3 bases are TGTGCCAGCAGAGGGACGGACAACCGTTCCAATCAGCCCCAGCATTTT. This gives the protein CASRGTDNRSNQPQHF.

The chain couples TRBV6-5 to TRBJ2-6; unclear D gene. The CDR3 is 16 residues long. Germline V gives CDR1 MNHEY, CDR2 SVGAGI. Trimming stripped 5 bases from V and 0 bases from J, with 11 bases between. CDR3 bases: TGTGCCAGCAGTCCCCAACCGGGCTCTGGGGCCAACGTCCTGACTTTC. This translates into CASSPQPGSGANVLTF.

This clonotype was observed a few times. The CDR3 region has the DNA TGTGCCTGGAGTGGTTCCGTCTACGAGCAGTACTTC. The encoded protein is CAWSGSVYEQYF. This sequence joins TRBV30 and TRBJ2-7; no firm D call. The CDR3 is 12 amino acids. CDR1 is GTSNPN and CDR2 is SVGIG in the germline V gene (reference sequence). Trimming cost V 1 base and J 3 bases, with 7 bases left between them.

The chain employs TRBV2 and TRBJ2-4; TRBD2 agrees at 9 bases. Per the germline V gene, CDR1 is SNHLY and CDR2 is FYNNEI. The CDR3 contains 14 residues. Losses at the gene ends were 7 bases for V and 8 bases for J; bases not matched to a gene: 9. CDR3 residues: CASTFLAGRDIQYF. The CDR3 DNA reads as TGTGCCAGCACCTTTCTAGCGGGAAGAGACATTCAGTACTTC. Variable domain in full (rest from reference TRBV2 and TRBJ2-4): EPEVTQTPSHQVTQMGQEVILRCVPISNHLYFYWYRQILGQKVEFLVSFYNNEISEKSEIFDDQFSVERPDGSNFTLKIRSTKLEDSAMYFCASTFLAGRDIQYFGAGTRLSVL.

This clonotype was seen a few times. This sequence joins TRBV3-1 and TRBJ2-2; the match to TRBD2 covers 10 bases. CDR1 is LGHDT and CDR2 is YNNKEL in the germline V gene (reference sequence). The V gene end was trimmed by 4 bases and the J gene end by 7 bases; junction bases not matched to a gene: 9. The CDR3 is 16 amino acids. The CDR3 DNA is TGTGCCAGCAGCCGCCTAGCGGGAGTGGGTGACGGGGAGCTGTTTTTT. Protein: CASSRLAGVGDGELFF.

The V call is TRBV11-2, the J call TRBJ2-7; 7 bases align to TRBD1. CDR1 and CDR2 from the germline V gene are SGHAT and FQNNGV. The V and J ends lost 4 bases and 1 base, in that order; junction bases with no gene match: 1. The CDR3 has 13 residues. In DNA, the CDR3 is TGTGCCAGCAGCTCGACAGGGTCCTACGAGCAGTACTTC. It translates to CASSSTGSYEQYF.

This clonotype came up many times. This rearrangement joins TRBV7-9 to TRBJ2-7; the match to TRBD2 covers 10 bases. Germline V gene data show CDR1 as SEHNR and CDR2 as FQNEAQ (reference sequence). The V gene end was trimmed by 1 base and the J gene end by 0 bases; junction bases not matched to a gene: 0. The CDR3 contains 15 residues. The CDR3 spells CASSLGTSGSYEQYF. DNA of the CDR3: TGTGCCAGCAGCTTAGGGACTAGCGGCTCCTACGAGCAGTACTTC. Full variable domain (remainder filled in from reference TRBV7-9 and TRBJ2-7): DTGVSQNPRHKITKRGQNVTFRCDPISEHNRLYWYRQTLGQGPEFLTYFQNEAQLEKSRLLSDRFSAERPKGSFSTLEIQRTEQGDSAMYLCASSLGTSGSYEQYFGPGTRLTVT.

This clonotype was seen many times. The chain couples TRBV10-3 to TRBJ2-3, with a tentative D call TRBD2 (5 bases). V was pared by 5 bases and J by 0 bases, with 9 bases between. Germline V gene data show CDR1 as ENHRY and CDR2 as SYGVKD. The CDR3 loop spans 14 amino acids. CDR3 nucleotides: TGTGCCATCAGTAGAGCGGTTAGCACAGATACGCAGTATTTT. Translating gives CAISRAVSTDTQYF.

This clonotype was detected ten times or more. The chain employs TRBV11-2 and TRBJ1-6, with 9 nucleotides matching TRBD1. The CDR3 spans 14 residues. CDR1 and CDR2 (germline): SGHAT, FQNNGV. J lost 11 bases, V lost 5 bases, and 7 bases had no gene match. This CDR3 reads CASSPGQGSTPLHF. The CDR3 bases are TGTGCCAGCAGCCCGGGACAGGGTTCTACACCCCTCCACTTT.

Only a few counts were recorded for this clonotype. The chain combines TRBV6-6 with TRBJ1-1; D gene ambiguous. Per the germline V gene, CDR1 is MNHNY and CDR2 is SVGAGI (reference sequence). The CDR3 runs to 14 residues. Trimming stripped 7 bases from V and 2 bases from J, with 14 bases between. The CDR3 sequence: CASKAPAYNTEAFF. The CDR3 nucleotides read TGTGCCAGCAAGGCCCCCGCCTATAACACTGAAGCTTTCTTT.

This clonotype has only a few counts. J is TRBJ1-6 and V is TRBV12-3 or TRBV12-4; no clear D gene. V was pared by 8 bases and J by 5 bases, with 10 bases between. CDR3 length: 13 residues. CDR3 sequence reads: CASRPGNNSPLHF. The DNA for the CDR3 is TGTGCCAGCCGCCCCGGGAATAATTCACCCCTCCACTTT.

The V call is TRBV21-1, the J call TRBJ1-5; the D call TRBD1 from the table was never checked on the DNA. TRBV21-1 is designated a pseudogene. The CDR3 is 16 residues long. The CDR3 bases are TGTGCCAGCAGCCATACAGGGGCTTGTAGCAATCAGCCCCAGCATTTT. Amino acid sequence: CASSHTGACSNQPQHF.

This clonotype occurred many times. This sequence joins TRBV18 and TRBJ1-5; TRBD1 might be the D (5 bases). The CDR3 consists of 14 residues. CDR1 KGHSH and CDR2 LQKENI come from the germline V gene. The germline V and J ends were trimmed by 3 bases and 0 bases, with 6 bases remaining between them. The CDR3 DNA reads TGTGCCAGCTCACCCGACAGTAGCAATCAGCCCCAGCATTTT. It encodes CASSPDSSNQPQHF.